Below, 11 T cell receptor beta chains from the same sample are listed, as sequenced in a study of regulatory T cells in long-lasting Graves disease. The time point denotes: newly diagnosed GD, antithyroid drugs for less than 3 months. Extracted RNA from PBMCs served as the source of the TCR library. Researchers made TCR beta libraries by using iRepertoire HTBI primers and running Arm-PCR on CDR3 regions. TCRdb used MiXCR to reprocess the multiplex PCR reads, holding one entry per CDR3 protein. The sample lists roughly 420,000 distinct CDR3 sequences, 13% to 15% occurring once. This same sample was also taken into another study, of T cells in Graves' hyperthyroidism and ophthalmopathy.

Material: peripheral blood mononuclear cells (PBMCs), obtained at new diagnosis, from a patient treated with antithyroid drugs. The receptors were sampled from a woman aged 45-65 years with Graves disease.

This clonotype has a count of ten or more. V gene TRBV3-1 combines with J gene TRBJ1-3; 12 bases are a match to TRBD1. Trimming removed 1 base from V and 1 base from J; junction bases left unmatched: 2. Germline-derived CDR1 and CDR2 are LGHDT and YNNKEL (reference sequence). This CDR3 has 17 residues. CDR3 sequence reads: CASSQGDRGRSGNTIYF. The CDR3 DNA reads TGTGCCAGCAGCCAAGGGGACAGGGGGCGTTCTGGAAACACCATATATTTT.

This clonotype was recorded a few times. This rearrangement joins TRBV30 to TRBJ2-7, with D tentatively TRBD1 (5 bases). CDR1 and CDR2 (germline): GTSNPN, SVGIG (reference sequence). V was clipped by 4 bases and J by 6 bases, with 16 bases between them. The CDR3 has 13 amino acids. The CDR3 sequence: CAWNRPIRAEQYF. CDR3 in DNA: TGTGCCTGGAACAGGCCGATTCGGGCCGAGCAGTACTTC.

This clonotype has ten or more counts. The V and J genes are TRBV18 and TRBJ1-3, with 7 bases aligning to TRBD1. The V segment lost 6 bases and the J segment 1 base; nucleotides outside the gene matches: 6. The CDR3 totals 15 residues. Germline loops: CDR1 KGHSH, CDR2 LQKENI. The chain's CDR3 is CASSPGQISGNTIYF. The CDR3 DNA sequence: TGTGCCAGCTCGCCGGGACAGATATCTGGAAACACCATATATTTT.

Ten or more counts support this clonotype. The chain links TRBV27 to TRBJ2-3; D is possibly TRBD1 or TRBD2 (5 bases each). The V gene's germline CDR1 is MNHEY and CDR2 SMNVEV (reference sequence). This CDR3 spans 16 amino acids. Trimming shortened V by 5 bases and J by 2 bases, and 17 bases separated the two germline ends. The CDR3: CASSPTGRSITDTQYF. The CDR3 bases are TGTGCCAGCAGTCCGACGGGACGGAGCATCACAGATACGCAGTATTTT.

V usage is TRBV3-1 and J usage is TRBJ2-4, with a possible D match to TRBD2 (6 bases). V lost 5 bases and J lost 4, with 12 bases in between. Germline CDR1 and CDR2: LGHDT and YNNKEL (reference sequence). This CDR3 is built from 14 residues. The CDR3 DNA sequence: TGTGCCAGCAGCTTAATGGGACTTAAAAACATTCAGTACTTC. It specifies CASSLMGLKNIQYF.

This clonotype has at least ten counts. The chain employs TRBV5-1 and TRBJ1-1; no firm D call. Trimming cost V 1 base and J 1 base, with 5 bases left between them. The CDR3 is 13 amino acids. The germline CDR1 and CDR2 sequences are SGHRS and YFSETQ. CDR3 in DNA: TGCGCCAGCAGCTTGTTGGCGAACACTGAAGCTTTCTTT. Translated: CASSLLANTEAFF.

The rearrangement joins TRBV3-1 to TRBJ1-1; D is undetermined. Germline V gives CDR1 LGHDT, CDR2 YNNKEL (reference sequence). This CDR3 spans 14 amino acids. V lost 4 bases to trimming and J lost 5 bases, with 14 bases between them. The CDR3 DNA is TGTGCCAGCAGCCTGGTAGGCGTTGGGACTGAAGCTTTCTTT. It is translated as CASSLVGVGTEAFF. Full variable domain (remainder filled in from reference TRBV3-1 and TRBJ1-1): DTAVSQTPKYLVTQMGNDKSIKCEQNLGHDTMYWYKQDSKKFLKIMFSYNNKELIINETVPNRFSPKSPDKAHLNLHINSLELGDSAVYFCASSLVGVGTEAFFGQGTRLTVV.

This clonotype was observed at least ten times. This sequence joins TRBV14 and TRBJ2-3, with D unresolved. There are 13 residues in the CDR3. The germline V gene has CDR1 SGHDN and CDR2 FVKESK. V shed 3 bases and J shed 3 bases, with 7 bases lying between them. CDR3 protein: CASSHRVTDTQYF. As DNA, the CDR3 is TGTGCCAGCAGCCATCGGGTGACAGATACGCAGTATTTT.

For this clonotype: This may be a read error: a much more frequent sequence differs by one nucleotide. The rearrangement links TRBV14 to TRBJ2-1, with TRBD1 matching 10 bases. This CDR3 comprises 17 residues. CDR1 is SGHDN and CDR2 is FVKESK in the germline V gene. The CDR3 DNA is TGTGCCGGCAGCCAAGTAAGCCTTAGACAGGGGGCGGCTGAGCAGTTCTTC. It yields the protein CAGSQVSLRQGAAEQFF.

The rearrangement links TRBV28 to TRBJ2-7, with D possibly being TRBD1 (5 bases). Germline loops: CDR1 MDHEN, CDR2 SYDVKM. CDR3 length: 14 amino acids. V lost 5 bases to trimming and J lost 2 bases, with 13 bases between them. The CDR3 is CASSHRTRPYEQYF. Written as DNA, the CDR3 is TGTGCCAGCAGTCATCGGACAAGACCCTACGAGCAGTACTTC.

In its sample, this clonotype was seen a few times. The J gene is TRBJ2-1, the V gene TRBV4-2; D could derive from TRBD1 or TRBD2 (5 bases each). Germline CDR1 reads LGHNA; CDR2 reads YNFKEQ. Trimming pared 3 bases from V and 3 bases from J, leaving 12 bases between. This CDR3 is built from 15 residues. The CDR3 sequence: CASSQGPDLYNEQFF. DNA for the CDR3: TGTGCCAGCAGCCAGGGACCAGACCTCTACAATGAGCAGTTCTTC.